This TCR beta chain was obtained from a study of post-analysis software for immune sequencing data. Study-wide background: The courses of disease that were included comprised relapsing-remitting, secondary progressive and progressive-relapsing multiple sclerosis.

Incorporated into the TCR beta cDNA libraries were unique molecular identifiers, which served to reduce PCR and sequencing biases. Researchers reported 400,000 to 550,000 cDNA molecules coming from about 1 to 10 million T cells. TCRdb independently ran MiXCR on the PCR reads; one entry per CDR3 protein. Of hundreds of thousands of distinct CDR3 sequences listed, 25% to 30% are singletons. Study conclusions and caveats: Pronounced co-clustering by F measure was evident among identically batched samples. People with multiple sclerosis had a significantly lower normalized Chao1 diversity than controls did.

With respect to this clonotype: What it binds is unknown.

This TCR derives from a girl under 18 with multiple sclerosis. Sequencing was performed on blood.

The DNA for the CDR3 is TGTGCCAGCAGGGCTGCGGACGCCGGGGTCCAAGAGACCCAGTACTTC. Its protein is CASRAADAGVQETQYF. The chain is built from TRBV28 and TRBJ2-5; TRBD2 might be the D (5 bases). V was cut by 6 bases and J by 1 base, with 18 bases left in between. Per germline, CDR1 MDHEN and CDR2 SYDVKM. The CDR3 loop spans 16 amino acids.